Below are 26 T cell receptor beta chains sequenced from a single sample in a study of vaccination effects on CD4 cells after COVID-19. Antigen-specific CD4+ T cells were expanded (with viral peptide pools) by the ViraFEST assay ahead of sequencing. Isolation of CD4+ T cells took place after more than 9 days of culture. According to the study, vaccine recipients showed no prior SARS-CoV-2 infection and negative nucleocapsid antibodies. Repertoires were generated with immunoSEQ multiplex PCR, while TCRdb's copy carries only in-frame clones and drops some. The sample yields approximately 24,000 clones, over 60% seen once. Their cognate antigens are unknown. Sample: CD4+ T cells from PBMCs cultured with HCoV-NL63 spike peptides, taken before COVID-19 vaccination. Receptor source: a human donor who received a COVID-19 vaccine.

This clone was counted only a few times. This rearrangement joins TRBV5-1 to TRBJ2-7; TRBD2 matches 12 bases. Germline trimming cut 1 base from V and 2 bases from J; bases unmatched to any gene: 1. CDR3 length: 15 residues. Germline V gives CDR1 SGHRS, CDR2 YFSETQ. The CDR3 DNA is TGCGCCAGCAGCTTGAGACTAGCGGGAGCCTACGAGCAGTACTTC. As protein: CASSLRLAGAYEQYF. The full variable domain, its missing parts supplied by reference TRBV5-1 and TRBJ2-7, is KAGVTQTPRYLIKTRGQQVTLSCSPISGHRSVSWYQQTPGQGLQFLFEYFSETQRNKGNFPGRFSGRQFSNSRSEMNVSTLELGDSALYLCASSLRLAGAYEQYFGPGTRLTVT.

The rearrangement links TRBV29-1 to TRBJ1-2; 7 nucleotides align to TRBD1. Germline CDR1 and CDR2: SQVTM and ANQGSEA. V lost 7 bases and J lost 3; bases outside the gene matches: 11. The length of the CDR3 is 14 residues. The CDR3 loop reads CSATTRGTDYGYTF. The CDR3 DNA is TGCAGCGCTACAACTAGAGGGACAGACTATGGCTACACCTTC.

This clone was picked up a small number of times. V is TRBV12-2 and J is TRBJ2-2; the DNA was not compared with TRBD1, the D call given in the table. TRBV12-2 is a documented pseudogene. This CDR3 comprises 15 residues. The CDR3 spells CASRSQGNGTGELFF. CDR3 DNA: TGTGCAAGTCGCTCTCAGGGTAATGGAACCGGGGAGCTGTTTTTT.

The chain has TRBV10-3 and TRBJ1-4; D is possibly TRBD1 (5 bases). The length of the CDR3 is 14 residues. V lost 10 bases and J 0 bases, leaving 12 bases between the germline ends. The germline V gene encodes CDR1 ENHRY and CDR2 SYGVKD. This CDR3 is CATGKQATNEKLFF. The CDR3 DNA follows: TGTGCCACGGGCAAACAGGCAACTAATGAAAAACTGTTTTTT.

The chain carries TRBV4-2 and TRBJ1-1, with D unresolved. V lost 0 bases and J lost 7, with 9 bases in between. The CDR3 is 13 amino acids. Germline V gives CDR1 LGHNA, CDR2 YNFKEQ. The CDR3 coding sequence is TGTGCCAGCAGCCAAGATTTGGTGAATGAAGCTTTCTTT. This gives the protein CASSQDLVNEAFF.

The chain carries TRBV10-1 and TRBJ1-2, with no clear D. The germline V gene encodes CDR1 WNHNN and CDR2 SYGVQD (reference sequence). This CDR3 is built from 13 residues. The V end was cut by 3 bases, the J end by 7 bases, with 12 bases between. The CDR3 is CASSERAAAGYTF. The CDR3 DNA follows: TGCGCCAGCAGTGAAAGGGCCGCGGCTGGCTACACCTTC.

This chain's CDR3 is CASSSSGGRATGELFF. The CDR3 region has the DNA TGTGCCAGCAGCTCGTCTGGCGGGAGGGCTACCGGGGAGCTGTTTTTT. V is TRBV7-9 and J is TRBJ2-2; 9 nucleotides agree with TRBD2. With V trimmed by 4 bases and J by 5 bases, 8 bases remained unmatched. Germline assignment: CDR1 SEHNR and CDR2 FQNEAQ (reference sequence). The CDR3 loop spans 16 amino acids. The variable domain in full, with the rest retrieved from reference TRBV7-9 and TRBJ2-2, is DTGVSQNPRHKITKRGQNVTFRCDPISEHNRLYWYRQTLGQGPEFLTYFQNEAQLEKSRLLSDRFSAERPKGSFSTLEIQRTEQGDSAMYLCASSSSGGRATGELFFGEGSRLTVL.

The chain is built from TRBV30 and TRBJ2-1; TRBD2 matches at 13 bases. The CDR3 length is 17 residues. The trim removed 5 bases at V and 0 bases at J, leaving 7 bases unmatched. Germline loops: CDR1 GTSNPN, CDR2 SVGIG (reference sequence). CDR3 DNA: TGTGCCTGGGCTAGACTAGCGGGGGGTAGCTCCTACAATGAGCAGTTCTTC. Translating gives CAWARLAGGSSYNEQFF. Drawing the rest from reference TRBV30 and TRBJ2-1, the complete variable domain is SQTIHQWPATLVQPVGSPLSLECTVEGTSNPNLYWYRQAAGRGLQLLFYSVGIGQISSEVPQNLSASRPQDRQFILSSKKLLLSDSGFYLCAWARLAGGSSYNEQFFGPGTRLTVL.

The chain recombines TRBV3-1 (or the pseudogene TRBV3-2) with TRBJ1-1, with unresolved D. The CDR3 has 16 residues. The V end was cut by 0 bases, the J end by 3 bases, with 14 bases between. Germline assignment: CDR1 LGHDT and CDR2 YNNKEL (reference sequence). CDR3 amino acids: CASSQDGGIGDTEAFF. As DNA, the CDR3 is TGTGCCAGCAGCCAAGACGGTGGAATAGGAGACACTGAAGCTTTCTTT.

On this clone: One junction end does not reproduce the germline sequence, and a read error may be involved. The J gene is TRBJ2-2, the V gene TRBV2; no firm D call. Germline-derived CDR1 and CDR2 are SNHLY and FYNNEI. This CDR3 region has 15 residues. The CDR3 here is CASREGDADTGELFF. The CDR3 region has the DNA TGTGCCAGCAGAGAAGGAGATGCGGACACCGGGGAGCTGTTTTTT.

The chain combines TRBV9 with TRBJ2-1; D perhaps matches TRBD2 (6 bases). Germline CDR1 reads SGDLS; CDR2 reads YYNGEE. CDR3 size: 16 residues. V lost 0 bases and J 1 base, leaving 11 bases between the germline ends. CDR3 protein: CASSVGAAGSYNEQFF. As DNA, the CDR3 is TGTGCCAGCAGCGTAGGAGCGGCGGGATCCTACAATGAGCAGTTCTTC.

The chain is built from TRBV2 and TRBJ2-2, with 9 positions matching TRBD2. Trimming took 7 bases from V and 5 from J; bases not matched to a gene: 5. CDR3 length equals 14 residues. CDR1 and CDR2 from the germline V gene are SNHLY and FYNNEI. CDR3: CASNSGSITGELFF. CDR3 coding DNA: TGTGCCAGCAATAGCGGGAGCATTACCGGGGAGCTGTTTTTT.

The chain is built from TRBV5-1 and TRBJ2-4, with TRBD1 identical over 10 bases. Trimming at V came to 2 bases and at J to 3 bases, leaving 5 bases not matched to a gene. From germline, CDR1 is SGHRS and CDR2 YFSETQ. CDR3 length: 16 amino acids. CDR3 loop: CASSLPGTGVKNIQYF. The CDR3 DNA reads as TGCGCCAGCAGCTTACCCGGGACAGGGGTCAAAAACATTCAGTACTTC.

The J gene is TRBJ2-2, the V gene TRBV10-3; TRBD2 agrees at 7 bases. The germline gives CDR1 ENHRY, CDR2 SYGVKD. The CDR3 is 15 residues long. V lost 11 bases to trimming and J lost 4 bases; unmatched junction nucleotides: 13. The CDR3 region is CAGAGTTDPTGELFF. CDR3 coding DNA: TGTGCCGGCGCCGGGACTACAGACCCCACCGGGGAGCTGTTTTTT.

The chain has TRBV27 and TRBJ2-2; D gene ambiguous. Per the germline V gene, CDR1 is MNHEY and CDR2 is SMNVEV (reference sequence). V lost 0 bases and J 0 bases, leaving 14 bases between the germline ends. The CDR3 covers 18 residues. CDR3: CASSLSSWALTNTGELFF. The DNA of the CDR3 is TGTGCCAGCAGTTTATCCTCTTGGGCTCTCACGAACACCGGGGAGCTGTTTTTT.

This clone turned up a few times. V usage is TRBV7-8 and J usage is TRBJ1-5; D remains ambiguous. V shed 3 bases and J shed 3 bases, with 15 bases lying between them. Germline loops: CDR1 SGHVS, CDR2 FQNEAQ. The CDR3 loop spans 16 amino acids. The chain's CDR3 is CASSFSTTGDNQPQHF. The CDR3 DNA reads as TGTGCCAGCAGCTTTAGTACTACGGGAGACAATCAGCCCCAGCATTTT.

V gene TRBV6-1 combines with J gene TRBJ2-1, with 7 bases matching TRBD1. The CDR3 sequence is 13 residues long. Germline V gives CDR1 MNHNS, CDR2 SASEGT. After removal of 3 bases from V and 8 bases from J, the junction contained 4 bases not matched to a gene. CDR3 bases: TGTGCCAGCAGTGAGCCACAGGGGTATGAGCAGTTCTTC. This sequence encodes CASSEPQGYEQFF.

The rearrangement joins TRBV3-1 (or the pseudogene TRBV3-2) to TRBJ1-4, with unresolved D. This CDR3 contains 13 residues. V was shortened by 1 base and J by 7 bases, with 7 bases between the two germline ends. Looked up from germline, CDR1 is LGHDT and CDR2 is YNNKEL (reference sequence). In DNA form, the CDR3 reads TGTGCCAGCAGCCAAGTGGGCTTTGAAAAACTGTTTTTT. Translating it yields CASSQVGFEKLFF.

The chain combines TRBV5-8 with TRBJ2-4, with D unresolved. Germline V gives CDR1 SGHTS, CDR2 YDEGEE. The V end was cut by 4 bases, the J end by 0 bases, with 14 bases between. The CDR3 sequence is 16 residues long. The DNA of the CDR3 is TGTGCCAGCAGCGTTGGGATTGATCTAGCCAAAAACATTCAGTACTTC. Translating it yields CASSVGIDLAKNIQYF. Full variable domain (rest looked up from reference TRBV5-8 and TRBJ2-4): EAGVTQSPTHLIKTRGQQATLRCSPISGHTSVYWYQQALGLGLQFLLWYDEGEERNRGNFPPRFSGRQFPNYSSELNVNALELEDSALYLCASSVGIDLAKNIQYFGAGTRLSVL.

This chain connects TRBV12-3 or TRBV12-4 to TRBJ2-5; no clear D gene. Trimming removed 11 bases at V and 9 bases at J, with 22 bases between. The CDR3 has 13 residues. The CDR3 here is CASRYQESPAQYF. As DNA, the CDR3 is TGTGCCTCCCGTTACCAAGAGAGTCCGGCCCAGTACTTC.

The chain carries TRBV27 and TRBJ1-2; D not resolved. V lost 0 bases and J lost 7, with 9 bases in between. CDR3 size: 13 residues. The germline CDR1 and CDR2 sequences are MNHEY and SMNVEV (reference sequence). This CDR3 is CASSLSLPGGYTF. CDR3 DNA sequence: TGTGCCAGCAGTTTATCCCTCCCCGGTGGCTACACCTTC.

The chain is built from TRBV4-1 and TRBJ2-7; the match to TRBD2 covers 9 bases. The CDR3 extends over 15 amino acids. With 5 bases clipped from V and 4 bases from J, the junction kept 9 bases outside the gene matches. CDR1 and CDR2 from the germline V gene are MGHRA and YSYEKL. This CDR3 is CASSGPSGGKYEQYF. CDR3 DNA sequence: TGCGCCAGCAGCGGACCCAGCGGGGGGAAATACGAGCAGTACTTC.

The chain employs TRBV14 and TRBJ2-1; D tentatively reads TRBD1 or TRBD2 (5 bases each). Looked up from germline, CDR1 is SGHDN and CDR2 is FVKESK. V lost 1 base and J lost 10, with 11 bases in between. CDR3 length equals 13 residues. The CDR3 nucleotides are TGTGCCAGCAGCCAAGTGAGAGGGACCGAGCAGTTCTTC. Its translation is CASSQVRGTEQFF.

This clone was detected only once. V gene TRBV12-3 or TRBV12-4 combines with J gene TRBJ2-1; weak D call: TRBD2 (6 bases). Trimming took 4 bases from V and 8 from J, leaving 9 bases between them. The CDR3 contains 12 residues. The chain's CDR3 is CASSWWGDEQFF. The CDR3 coding sequence is TGTGCCAGCAGTTGGTGGGGGGATGAGCAGTTCTTC.

The gene calls are TRBV4-1 and TRBJ2-2, with TRBD1 identical over 11 bases. CDR3 length equals 15 residues. Germline V gives CDR1 MGHRA, CDR2 YSYEKL. The ends lost 4 bases at V and 5 bases at J; junction bases unmatched: 3. The CDR3 DNA follows: TGCGCCAGCAGCCCGGACAGGGGGCGAACCGGGGAGCTGTTTTTT. It codes for CASSPDRGRTGELFF.

The V gene is TRBV29-1, the J gene TRBJ2-7; 8 nucleotides align to TRBD2. Germline loops: CDR1 SQVTM, CDR2 ANQGSEA. This CDR3 has 14 residues. J was trimmed by 3 bases and V by 6 bases; bases with no gene match: 10. The DNA of the CDR3 is TGCAGCGTCCGCAAGGGTACTAGCGGCTACGAGCAGTACTTC. Protein sequence: CSVRKGTSGYEQYF.